The clone carrying this T cell receptor (beta chain) was observed a single time. Its antigen is unknown. Assay used: immunoSEQ multiplex PCR; TCRdb lists only in-frame clones, some missing. The sample has about 42,000 clones; around nine tenths are singletons. This sample was taken from a study of OX40 agonist ivuxolimab in advanced cancers. The overall study: Dose-escalation patients were diagnosed with hepatocellular carcinoma, melanoma, renal cell cancer or head and neck cancer. Among those treated, three patients had partial responses, one with hepatocellular carcinoma and two with cutaneous melanoma. Study findings and constraints: The antigens recognized by the expanded peripheral T cells, that is their antigen specificity, were not determined. On average, CD8+ T cells had more expanded clones than CD4+.

Germline CDR1 reads MNHEY; CDR2 reads SVGAGI. V shed 6 bases and J shed 1 base, with 1 base lying between them. This CDR3 region has 11 residues. The sample here was CD4+ or CD8+ T cells sorted from blood, taken in a trial of the OX40 agonist ivuxolimab. The V and J genes are TRBV6-5 and TRBJ1-5; D is uncertain. This clonotype originated in an adult with an advanced solid tumor such as melanoma, head and neck, liver or kidney cancer. CDR3 amino acids: CASRSNQPQHF. CDR3 sequence (DNA): TGTGCCAGCAGAAGCAATCAGCCCCAGCATTTT.